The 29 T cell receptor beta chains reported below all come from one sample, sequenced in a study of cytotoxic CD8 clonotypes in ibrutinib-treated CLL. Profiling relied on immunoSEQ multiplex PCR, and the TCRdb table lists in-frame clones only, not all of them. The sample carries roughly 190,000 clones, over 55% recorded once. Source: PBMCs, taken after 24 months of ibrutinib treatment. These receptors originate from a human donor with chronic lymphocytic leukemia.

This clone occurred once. The CDR3 is CAWTSGRADGETQYF. For the CDR3, the DNA is TGTGCCTGGACTAGCGGGAGGGCCGATGGGGAGACCCAGTACTTC. The V gene is TRBV30, the J gene TRBJ2-5; 12 bases are a match to TRBD2. The germline gives CDR1 GTSNPN, CDR2 SVGIG (reference sequence). The V and J ends lost 4 bases and 5 bases, in that order; junction bases with no gene match: 8. The CDR3 contains 15 residues.

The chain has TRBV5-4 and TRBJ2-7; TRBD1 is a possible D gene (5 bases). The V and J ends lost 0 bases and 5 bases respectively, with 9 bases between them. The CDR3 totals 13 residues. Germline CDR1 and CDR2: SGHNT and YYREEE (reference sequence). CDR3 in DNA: TGTGCCAGCAGCTTGGTCCCCAGGGACGAGCAGTACTTC. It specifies CASSLVPRDEQYF.

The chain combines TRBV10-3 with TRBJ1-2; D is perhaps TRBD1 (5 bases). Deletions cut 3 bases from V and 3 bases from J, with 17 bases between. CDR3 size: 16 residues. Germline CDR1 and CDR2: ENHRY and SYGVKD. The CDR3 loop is CAISELGARVDYGYTF. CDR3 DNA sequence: TGTGCCATCAGTGAACTCGGGGCCAGGGTCGACTATGGCTACACCTTC.

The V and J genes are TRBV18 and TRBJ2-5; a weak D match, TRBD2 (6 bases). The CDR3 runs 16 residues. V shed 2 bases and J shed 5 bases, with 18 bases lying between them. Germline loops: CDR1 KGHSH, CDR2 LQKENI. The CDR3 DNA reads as TGTGCCAGCTCACCAGGGGCTAGCGAGGTCGGGGAGACCCAGTACTTC. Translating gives CASSPGASEVGETQYF.

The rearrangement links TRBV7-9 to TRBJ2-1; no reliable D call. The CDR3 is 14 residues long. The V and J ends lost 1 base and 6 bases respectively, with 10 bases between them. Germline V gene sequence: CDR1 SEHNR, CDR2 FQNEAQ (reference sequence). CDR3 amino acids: CASSLGPKANEQFF. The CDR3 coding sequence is TGTGCCAGCAGCTTAGGCCCTAAGGCCAATGAGCAGTTCTTC.

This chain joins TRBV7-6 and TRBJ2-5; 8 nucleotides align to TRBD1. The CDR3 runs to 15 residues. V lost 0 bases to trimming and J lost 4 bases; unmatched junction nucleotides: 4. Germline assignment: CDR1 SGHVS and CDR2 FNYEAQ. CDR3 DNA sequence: TGTGCCAGCAGCTTAGCCCTTGGACAGGGAGAGACCCAGTACTTC. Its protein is CASSLALGQGETQYF.

The CDR3 DNA is TGTGCCAGCAGCTTAGGCGGTACGCAGTATTTT. Translated, it gives CASSLGGTQYF. V usage is TRBV11-3 and J usage is TRBJ2-3, with D uncertain. V was trimmed by 1 base and J by 8 bases, leaving 4 bases between them. Germline loops: CDR1 SGHNT, CDR2 YENEEA. The CDR3 extends over 11 amino acids.

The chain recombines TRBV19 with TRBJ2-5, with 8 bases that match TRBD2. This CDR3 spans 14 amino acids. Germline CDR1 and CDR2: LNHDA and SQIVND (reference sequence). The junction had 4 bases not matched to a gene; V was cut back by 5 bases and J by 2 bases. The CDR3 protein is CASSDTSGQETQYF. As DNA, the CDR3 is TGTGCCAGTAGTGACACTAGCGGACAAGAGACCCAGTACTTC.

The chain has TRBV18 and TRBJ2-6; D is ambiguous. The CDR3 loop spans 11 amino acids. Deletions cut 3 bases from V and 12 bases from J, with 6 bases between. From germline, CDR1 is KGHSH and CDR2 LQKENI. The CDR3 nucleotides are TGTGCCAGCTCACCCGCCCCCGTCCTGACTTTC. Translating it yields CASSPAPVLTF.

The CDR3 sequence is CASSGPPRRGEEKLFF. CDR3 DNA: TGTGCCAGCAGTGGCCCTCCTCGGCGCGGAGAGGAAAAACTGTTTTTT. The gene calls are TRBV5-4 and TRBJ1-4; D remains ambiguous. The V gene lost 5 bases and the J gene lost 8 bases, with 22 bases spanning the gap. The CDR3 runs to 16 residues. Germline CDR1 SGHNT, CDR2 YYREEE (reference sequence).

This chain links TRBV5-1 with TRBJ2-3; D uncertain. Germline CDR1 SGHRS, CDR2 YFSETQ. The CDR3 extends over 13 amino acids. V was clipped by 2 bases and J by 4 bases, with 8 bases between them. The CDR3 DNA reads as TGCGCCAGCAGCTTCGCGCCGCCAGATACGCAGTATTTT. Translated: CASSFAPPDTQYF.

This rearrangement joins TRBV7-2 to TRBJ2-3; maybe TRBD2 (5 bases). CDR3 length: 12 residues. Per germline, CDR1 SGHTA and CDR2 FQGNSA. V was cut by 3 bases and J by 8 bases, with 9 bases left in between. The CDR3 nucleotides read TGTGCCAGCAGCTTTATAAGCGGTACGCAGTATTTT. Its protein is CASSFISGTQYF.

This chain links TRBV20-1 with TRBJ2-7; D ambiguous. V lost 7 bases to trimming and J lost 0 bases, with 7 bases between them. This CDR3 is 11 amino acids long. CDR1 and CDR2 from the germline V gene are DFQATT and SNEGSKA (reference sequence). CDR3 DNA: TGCAGTGTTGTCCCCTCCTACGAGCAGTACTTC. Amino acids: CSVVPSYEQYF.

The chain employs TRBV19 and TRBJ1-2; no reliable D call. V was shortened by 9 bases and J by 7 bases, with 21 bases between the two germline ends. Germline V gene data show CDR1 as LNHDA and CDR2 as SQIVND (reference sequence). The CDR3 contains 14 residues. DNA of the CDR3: TGTGCCAGCAACAGATGGACGGAACGGGGTGGCTACACCTTC. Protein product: CASNRWTERGGYTF. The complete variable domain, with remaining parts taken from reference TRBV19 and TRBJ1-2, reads DGGITQSPKYLFRKEGQNVTLSCEQNLNHDAMYWYRQDPGQGLRLIYYSQIVNDFQKGDIAEGYSVSREKKESFPLTVTSAQKNPTAFYLCASNRWTERGGYTFGSGTRLTVV.

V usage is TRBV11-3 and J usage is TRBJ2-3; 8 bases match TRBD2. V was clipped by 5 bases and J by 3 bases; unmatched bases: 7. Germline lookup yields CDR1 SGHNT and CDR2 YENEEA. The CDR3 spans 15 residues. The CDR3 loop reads CASSPRGGGTDTQYF. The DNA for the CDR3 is TGTGCCAGCAGCCCCCGGGGGGGAGGGACAGATACGCAGTATTTT.

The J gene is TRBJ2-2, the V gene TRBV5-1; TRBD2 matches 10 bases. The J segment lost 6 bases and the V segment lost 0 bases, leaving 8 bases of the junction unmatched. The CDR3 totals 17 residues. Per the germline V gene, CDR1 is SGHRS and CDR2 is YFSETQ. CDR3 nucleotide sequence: TGCGCCAGCAGCTTGGTAGGTCTAGCGGGAGCGCCCGGGGAGCTGTTTTTT. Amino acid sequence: CASSLVGLAGAPGELFF.

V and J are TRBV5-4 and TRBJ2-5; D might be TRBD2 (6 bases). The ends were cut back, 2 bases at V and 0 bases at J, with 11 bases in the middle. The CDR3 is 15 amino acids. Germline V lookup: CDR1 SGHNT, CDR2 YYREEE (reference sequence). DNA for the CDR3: TGTGCCAGCAGCTTACCGGGACTCAACCAAGAGACCCAGTACTTC. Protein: CASSLPGLNQETQYF.

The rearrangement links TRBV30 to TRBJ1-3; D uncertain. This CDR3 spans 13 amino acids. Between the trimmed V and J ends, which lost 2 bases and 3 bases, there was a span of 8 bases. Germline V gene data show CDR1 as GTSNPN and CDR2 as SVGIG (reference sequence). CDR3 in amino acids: CAWSKIGGNTIYF. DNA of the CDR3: TGTGCCTGGAGTAAGATCGGTGGAAACACCATATATTTT. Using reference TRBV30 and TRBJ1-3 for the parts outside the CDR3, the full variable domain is SQTIHQWPATLVQPVGSPLSLECTVEGTSNPNLYWYRQAAGRGLQLLFYSVGIGQISSEVPQNLSASRPQDRQFILSSKKLLLSDSGFYLCAWSKIGGNTIYFGEGSWLTVV.

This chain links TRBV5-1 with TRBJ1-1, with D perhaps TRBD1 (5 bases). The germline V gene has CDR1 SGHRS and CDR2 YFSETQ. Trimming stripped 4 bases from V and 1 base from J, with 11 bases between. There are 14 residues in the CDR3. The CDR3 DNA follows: TGCGCCAGCAGCCCCGACAGAGCGAACACTGAAGCTTTCTTT. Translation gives CASSPDRANTEAFF.

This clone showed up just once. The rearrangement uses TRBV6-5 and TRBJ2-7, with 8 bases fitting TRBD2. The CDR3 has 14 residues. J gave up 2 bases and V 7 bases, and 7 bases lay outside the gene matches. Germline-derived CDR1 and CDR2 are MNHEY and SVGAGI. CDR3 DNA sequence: TGTGCCAGCACGGCCCCGGGAGGGCCCTACGAGCAGTACTTC. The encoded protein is CASTAPGGPYEQYF.

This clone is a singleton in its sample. The CDR3 loop reads CASSPRTGEKLFF. CDR3 bases: TGTGCCAGCAGCCCGCGGACAGGGGAAAAACTGTTTTTT. The V call is TRBV7-9, the J call TRBJ1-4, with TRBD1 matching 8 bases. This CDR3 is built from 13 residues. The ends lost 5 bases at V and 8 bases at J; junction bases unmatched: 4. Germline assignment: CDR1 SEHNR and CDR2 FQNEAQ (reference sequence).

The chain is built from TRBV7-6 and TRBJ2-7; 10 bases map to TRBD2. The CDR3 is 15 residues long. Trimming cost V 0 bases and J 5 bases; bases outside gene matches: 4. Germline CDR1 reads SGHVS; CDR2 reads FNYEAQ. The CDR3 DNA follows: TGTGCCAGCAGCTTAGCGCCCCTAGCGGGAGACGAGCAGTACTTC. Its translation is CASSLAPLAGDEQYF. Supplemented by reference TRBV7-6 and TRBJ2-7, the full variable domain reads GAGVSQSPRYKVTKRGQDVALRCDPISGHVSLYWYRQALGQGPEFLTYFNYEAQQDKSGLPNDRFSAERPEGSISTLTIQRTEQRDSAMYRCASSLAPLAGDEQYFGPGTRLTVT.

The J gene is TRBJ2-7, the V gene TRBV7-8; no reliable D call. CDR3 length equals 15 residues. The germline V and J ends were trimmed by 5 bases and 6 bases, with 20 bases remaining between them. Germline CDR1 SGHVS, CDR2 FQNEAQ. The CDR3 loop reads CASSTTRAVPLEQYF. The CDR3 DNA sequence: TGTGCCAGCAGCACTACTCGGGCCGTACCTCTCGAGCAGTACTTC.

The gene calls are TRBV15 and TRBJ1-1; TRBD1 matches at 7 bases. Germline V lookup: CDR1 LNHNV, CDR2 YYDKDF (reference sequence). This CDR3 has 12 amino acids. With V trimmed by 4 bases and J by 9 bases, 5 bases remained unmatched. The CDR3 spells CATSTHRGKAFF. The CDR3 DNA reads TGTGCCACCAGCACCCACAGGGGAAAAGCTTTCTTT. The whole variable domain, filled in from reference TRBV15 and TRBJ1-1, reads DAMVIQNPRYQVTQFGKPVTLSCSQTLNHNVMYWYQQKSSQAPKLLFHYYDKDFNNEADTPDNFQSRRPNTSFCFLDIRSPGLGDTAMYLCATSTHRGKAFFGQGTRLTVV.

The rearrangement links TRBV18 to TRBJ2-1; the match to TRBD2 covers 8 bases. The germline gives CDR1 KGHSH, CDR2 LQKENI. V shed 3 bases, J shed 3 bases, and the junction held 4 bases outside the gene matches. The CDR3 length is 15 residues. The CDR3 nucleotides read TGTGCCAGCTCACCGCCGGGAGGGGACTACAATGAGCAGTTCTTC. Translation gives CASSPPGGDYNEQFF.

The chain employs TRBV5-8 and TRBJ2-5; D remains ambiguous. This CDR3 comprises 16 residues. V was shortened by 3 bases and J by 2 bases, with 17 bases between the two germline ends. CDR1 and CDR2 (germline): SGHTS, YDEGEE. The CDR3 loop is CASSWGIADIQETQYF. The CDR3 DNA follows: TGTGCCAGCAGCTGGGGTATCGCGGATATTCAAGAGACCCAGTACTTC.

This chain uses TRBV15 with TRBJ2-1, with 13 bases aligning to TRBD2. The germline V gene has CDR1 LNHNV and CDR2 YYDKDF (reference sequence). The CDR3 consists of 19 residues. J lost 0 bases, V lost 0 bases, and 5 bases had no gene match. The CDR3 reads CATSRDLGTSGNSYNEQFF. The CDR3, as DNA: TGTGCCACCAGCAGAGATTTAGGGACTAGCGGGAACTCCTACAATGAGCAGTTCTTC.

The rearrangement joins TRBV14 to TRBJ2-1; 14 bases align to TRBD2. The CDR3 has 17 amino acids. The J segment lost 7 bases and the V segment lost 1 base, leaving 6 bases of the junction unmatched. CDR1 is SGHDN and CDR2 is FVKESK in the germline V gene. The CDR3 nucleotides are TGTGCCAGCAGCCAAGTTCCGGGACTAGCGGGAGCAAATGAGCAGTTCTTC. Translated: CASSQVPGLAGANEQFF.

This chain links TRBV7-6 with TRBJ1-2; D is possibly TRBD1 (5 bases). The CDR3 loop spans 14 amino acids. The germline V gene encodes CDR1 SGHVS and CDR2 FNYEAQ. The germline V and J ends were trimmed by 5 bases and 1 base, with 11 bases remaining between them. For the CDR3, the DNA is TGTGCCAGCAGCGATCTCGACAGTAACTATGGCTACACCTTC. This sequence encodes CASSDLDSNYGYTF.